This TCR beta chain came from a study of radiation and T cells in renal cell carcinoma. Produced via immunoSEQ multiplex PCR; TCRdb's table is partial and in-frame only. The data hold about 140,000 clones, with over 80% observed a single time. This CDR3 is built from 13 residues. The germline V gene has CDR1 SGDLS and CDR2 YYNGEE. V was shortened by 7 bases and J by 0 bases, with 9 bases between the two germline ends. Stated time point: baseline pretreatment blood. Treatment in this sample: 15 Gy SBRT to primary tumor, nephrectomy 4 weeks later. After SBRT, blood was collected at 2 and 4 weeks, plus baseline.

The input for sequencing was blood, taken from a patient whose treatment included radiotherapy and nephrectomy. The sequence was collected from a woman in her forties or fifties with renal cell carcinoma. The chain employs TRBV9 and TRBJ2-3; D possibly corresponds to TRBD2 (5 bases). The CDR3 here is CASGGPSTDTQYF. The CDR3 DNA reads TGTGCCAGCGGCGGGCCGAGCACAGATACGCAGTATTTT.